Each of the 2 T cell receptor beta chains below was sequenced from the same sample in a study of T cell responses to AZD1222 COVID-19 vaccine. Sequencing used immunoSEQ multiplex PCR; TCRdb keeps in-frame clones, though not all of them. The sample contains approximately 84,000 clones, 70% to 90% of which appear only once. The sequences come from peripheral blood, collected 28 days after the second AZD1222 dose. Every receptor here comes from an adult who received the AZD1222 COVID-19 vaccine.

The CDR3 DNA is TGCAGTGCTAAATCGGCAGATACGCAGTATTTT. Protein: CSAKSADTQYF. The chain is built from TRBV20-1 and TRBJ2-3; no firm D call. CDR3 length: 11 residues. The germline V gene has CDR1 DFQATT and CDR2 SNEGSKA (reference sequence). The ends were cut back, 4 bases at V and 4 bases at J, with 6 bases in the middle.

The rearrangement joins TRBV19 to TRBJ1-1; 8 bases are a match to TRBD1. This CDR3 contains 12 residues. With V trimmed by 6 bases and J by 8 bases, 5 bases remained unmatched. CDR1 and CDR2 from the germline V gene are LNHDA and SQIVND (reference sequence). The CDR3 nucleotides read TGTGCCAGTAGGCATAGACAGGGGGAAGCTTTCTTT. As protein: CASRHRQGEAFF.